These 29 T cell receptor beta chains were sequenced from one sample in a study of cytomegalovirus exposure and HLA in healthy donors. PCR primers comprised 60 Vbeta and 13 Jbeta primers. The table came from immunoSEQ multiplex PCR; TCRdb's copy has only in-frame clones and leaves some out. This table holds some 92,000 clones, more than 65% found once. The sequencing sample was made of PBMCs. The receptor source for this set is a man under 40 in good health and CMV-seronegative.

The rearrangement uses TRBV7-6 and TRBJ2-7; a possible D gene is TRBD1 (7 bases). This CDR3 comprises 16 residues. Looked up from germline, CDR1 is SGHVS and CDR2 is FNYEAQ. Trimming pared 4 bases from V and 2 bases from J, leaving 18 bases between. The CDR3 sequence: CASSSTAGQTTYEQYF. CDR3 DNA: TGTGCCAGCAGCTCTACTGCGGGACAGACCACCTACGAGCAGTACTTC. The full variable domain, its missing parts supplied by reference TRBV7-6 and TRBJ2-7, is GAGVSQSPRYKVTKRGQDVALRCDPISGHVSLYWYRQALGQGPEFLTYFNYEAQQDKSGLPNDRFSAERPEGSISTLTIQRTEQRDSAMYRCASSSTAGQTTYEQYFGPGTRLTVT.

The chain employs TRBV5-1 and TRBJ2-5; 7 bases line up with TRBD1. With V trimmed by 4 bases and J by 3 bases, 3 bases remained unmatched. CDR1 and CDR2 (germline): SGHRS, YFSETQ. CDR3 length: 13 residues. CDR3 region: CASSPDREETQYF. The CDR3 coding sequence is TGCGCCAGCAGCCCCGACAGGGAAGAGACCCAGTACTTC.

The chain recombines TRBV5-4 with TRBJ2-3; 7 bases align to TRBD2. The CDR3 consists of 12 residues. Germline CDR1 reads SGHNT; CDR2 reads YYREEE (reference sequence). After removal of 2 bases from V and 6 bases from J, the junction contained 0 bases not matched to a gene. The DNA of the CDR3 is TGTGCCAGCAGCTTCGGGGGGGATACGCAGTATTTT. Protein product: CASSFGGDTQYF.

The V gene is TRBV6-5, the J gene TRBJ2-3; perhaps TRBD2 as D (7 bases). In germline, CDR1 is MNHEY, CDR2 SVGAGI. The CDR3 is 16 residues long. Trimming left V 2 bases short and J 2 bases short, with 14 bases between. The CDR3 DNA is TGTGCCAGCAGTTACATGGCGGGGGCGACCACAGATACGCAGTATTTT. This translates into CASSYMAGATTDTQYF.

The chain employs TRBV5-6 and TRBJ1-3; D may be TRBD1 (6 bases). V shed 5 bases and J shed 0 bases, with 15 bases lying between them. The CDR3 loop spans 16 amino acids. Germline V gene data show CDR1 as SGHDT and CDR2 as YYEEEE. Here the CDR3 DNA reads TGTGCCAGCAGGAGAGTAAGGGGGAGCTCTGGAAACACCATATATTTT. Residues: CASRRVRGSSGNTIYF.

The DNA for the CDR3 is TGCGCCAGCAGCCAAGTAGACAGGGAGGACTATGGCTACACCTTC. Translating it yields CASSQVDREDYGYTF. The chain links TRBV4-1 to TRBJ1-2; 7 nucleotides line up with TRBD1. The CDR3 has 15 residues. The trim removed 1 base at V and 3 bases at J, leaving 5 bases unmatched. Germline CDR1 and CDR2: MGHRA and YSYEKL.

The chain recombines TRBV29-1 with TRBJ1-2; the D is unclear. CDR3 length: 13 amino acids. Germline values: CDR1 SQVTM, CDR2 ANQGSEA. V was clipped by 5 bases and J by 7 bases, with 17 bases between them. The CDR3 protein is CSVPVRSGFGYTF. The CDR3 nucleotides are TGCAGCGTTCCAGTACGGAGCGGGTTTGGCTACACCTTC. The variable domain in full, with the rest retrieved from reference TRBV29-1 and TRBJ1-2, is SAVISQKPSRDICQRGTSLTIQCQVDSQVTMMFWYRQQPGQSLTLIATANQGSEATYESGFVIDKFPISRPNLTFSTLTVSNMSPEDSSIYLCSVPVRSGFGYTFGSGTRLTVV.

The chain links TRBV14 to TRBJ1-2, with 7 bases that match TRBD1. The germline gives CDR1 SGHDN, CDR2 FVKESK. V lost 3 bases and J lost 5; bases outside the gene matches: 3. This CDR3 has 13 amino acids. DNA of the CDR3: TGTGCCAGCAGCCAGGACAGGACTTATGGCTACACCTTC. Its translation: CASSQDRTYGYTF. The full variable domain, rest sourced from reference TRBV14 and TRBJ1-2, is EAGVTQFPSHSVIEKGQTVTLRCDPISGHDNLYWYRRVMGKEIKFLLHFVKESKQDESGMPNNRFLAERTGGTYSTLKVQPAELEDSGVYFCASSQDRTYGYTFGSGTRLTVV.

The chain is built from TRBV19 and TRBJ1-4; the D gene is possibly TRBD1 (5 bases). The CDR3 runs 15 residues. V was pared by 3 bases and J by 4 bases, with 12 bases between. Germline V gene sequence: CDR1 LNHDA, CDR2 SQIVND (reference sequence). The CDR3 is CASSMKGLHNEKLFF. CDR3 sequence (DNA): TGTGCCAGTAGTATGAAGGGACTCCATAATGAAAAACTGTTTTTT.

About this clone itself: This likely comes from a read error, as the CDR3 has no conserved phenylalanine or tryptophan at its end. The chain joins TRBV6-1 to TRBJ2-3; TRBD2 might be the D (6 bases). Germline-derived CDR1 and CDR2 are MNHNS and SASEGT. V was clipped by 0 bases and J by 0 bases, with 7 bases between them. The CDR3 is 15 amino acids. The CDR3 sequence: CASSEARGSTDTQYS. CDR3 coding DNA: TGTGCCAGCAGTGAAGCGCGGGGAAGCACAGATACGCAGTATTCT.

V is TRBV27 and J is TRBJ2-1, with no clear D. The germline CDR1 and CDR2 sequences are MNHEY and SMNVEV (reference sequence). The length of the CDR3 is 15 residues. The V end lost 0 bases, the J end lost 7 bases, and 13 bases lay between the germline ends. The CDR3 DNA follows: TGTGCCAGCAGTTTATCGACCCCTCAGGTGAATGAGCAGTTCTTC. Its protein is CASSLSTPQVNEQFF.

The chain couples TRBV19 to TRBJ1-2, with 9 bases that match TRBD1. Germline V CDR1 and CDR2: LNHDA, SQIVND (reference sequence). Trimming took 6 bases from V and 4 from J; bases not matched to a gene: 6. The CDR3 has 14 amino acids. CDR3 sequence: CASRPGQGIYGYTF. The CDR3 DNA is TGTGCCAGTAGGCCGGGACAGGGAATCTATGGCTACACCTTC.

CDR3 DNA sequence: TGCGCCAGCAGCTCGCATGACGGGAATGAGCAGTTCTTC. As protein: CASSSHDGNEQFF. The chain recombines TRBV5-1 with TRBJ2-1, with D uncertain. Germline V lookup: CDR1 SGHRS, CDR2 YFSETQ. Deletions cut 3 bases from V and 7 bases from J, with 11 bases between. The CDR3 is 13 residues long.

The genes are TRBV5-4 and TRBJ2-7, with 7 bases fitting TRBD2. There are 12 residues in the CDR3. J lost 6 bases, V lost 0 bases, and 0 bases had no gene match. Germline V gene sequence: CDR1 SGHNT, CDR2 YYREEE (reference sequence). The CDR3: CASSLGGGEQYF. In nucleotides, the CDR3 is TGTGCCAGCAGCTTGGGGGGGGGCGAGCAGTACTTC.

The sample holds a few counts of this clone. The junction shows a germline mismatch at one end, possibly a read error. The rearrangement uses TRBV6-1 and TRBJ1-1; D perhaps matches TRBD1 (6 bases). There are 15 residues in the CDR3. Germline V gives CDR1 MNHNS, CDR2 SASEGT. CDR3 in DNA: TGTGCCAGCAGAGAAGACAGGATGAACGTAGCTAAAGCTTTCTTT. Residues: CASREDRMNVAKAFF.

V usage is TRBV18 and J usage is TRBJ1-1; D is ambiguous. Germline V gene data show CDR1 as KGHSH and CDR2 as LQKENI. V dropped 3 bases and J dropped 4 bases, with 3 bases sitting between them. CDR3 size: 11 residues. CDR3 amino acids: CASSPSTEAFF. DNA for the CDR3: TGTGCCAGCTCACCCTCCACTGAAGCTTTCTTT.

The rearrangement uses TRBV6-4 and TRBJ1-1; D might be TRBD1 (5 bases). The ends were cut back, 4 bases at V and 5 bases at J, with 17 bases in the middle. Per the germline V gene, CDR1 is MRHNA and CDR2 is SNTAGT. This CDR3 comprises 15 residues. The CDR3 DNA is TGTGCCAGCAGTGTAACCAGGGCGTCTGAGACTGAAGCTTTCTTT. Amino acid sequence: CASSVTRASETEAFF.

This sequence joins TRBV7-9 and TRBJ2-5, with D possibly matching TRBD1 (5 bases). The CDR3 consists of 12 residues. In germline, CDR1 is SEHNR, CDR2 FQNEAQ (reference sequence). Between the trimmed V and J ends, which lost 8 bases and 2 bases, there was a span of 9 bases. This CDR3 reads CASSGQQETQYF. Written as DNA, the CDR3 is TGTGCCAGCTCAGGGCAACAAGAGACCCAGTACTTC. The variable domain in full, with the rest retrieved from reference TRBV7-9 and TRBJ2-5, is DTGVSQNPRHKITKRGQNVTFRCDPISEHNRLYWYRQTLGQGPEFLTYFQNEAQLEKSRLLSDRFSAERPKGSFSTLEIQRTEQGDSAMYLCASSGQQETQYFGPGTRLLVL.

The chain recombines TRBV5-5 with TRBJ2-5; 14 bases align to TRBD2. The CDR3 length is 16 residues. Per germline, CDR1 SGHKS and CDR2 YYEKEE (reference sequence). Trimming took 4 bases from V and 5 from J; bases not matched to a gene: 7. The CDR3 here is CASSGRLAGGLETQYF. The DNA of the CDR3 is TGTGCCAGCAGCGGAAGACTAGCGGGGGGGTTGGAGACCCAGTACTTC.

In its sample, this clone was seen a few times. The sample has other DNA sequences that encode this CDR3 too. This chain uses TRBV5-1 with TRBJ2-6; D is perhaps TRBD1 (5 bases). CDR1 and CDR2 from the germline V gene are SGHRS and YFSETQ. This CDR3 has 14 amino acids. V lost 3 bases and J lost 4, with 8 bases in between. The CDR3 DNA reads TGCGCCAGCAGCTCAGGGTCCGGGGCCAACGTCCTGACTTTC. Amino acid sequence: CASSSGSGANVLTF.

In DNA form, the CDR3 reads TGTGCCAGTAGAGATGACTCCTACGAGCAGTACTTC. Its translation: CASRDDSYEQYF. The chain couples TRBV2 to TRBJ2-7; D not resolved. The V end lost 9 bases, the J end lost 0 bases, and 9 bases lay between the germline ends. CDR1 is SNHLY and CDR2 is FYNNEI in the germline V gene. The CDR3 spans 12 residues.

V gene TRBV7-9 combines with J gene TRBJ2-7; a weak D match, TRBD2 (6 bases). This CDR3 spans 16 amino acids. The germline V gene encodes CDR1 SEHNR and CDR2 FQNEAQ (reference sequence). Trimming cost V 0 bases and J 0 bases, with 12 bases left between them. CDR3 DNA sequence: TGTGCCAGCAGCTTAGCAACTCAGGAGGGCTCCTACGAGCAGTACTTC. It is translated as CASSLATQEGSYEQYF.

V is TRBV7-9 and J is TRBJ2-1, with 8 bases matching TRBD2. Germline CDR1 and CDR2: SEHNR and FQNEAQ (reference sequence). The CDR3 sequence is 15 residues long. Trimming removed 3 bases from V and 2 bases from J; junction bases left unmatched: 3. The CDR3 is CASSFYSGTYNEQFF. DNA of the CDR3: TGTGCCAGCAGCTTTTATAGCGGGACCTACAATGAGCAGTTCTTC. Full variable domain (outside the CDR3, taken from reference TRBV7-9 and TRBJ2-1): DTGVSQNPRHKITKRGQNVTFRCDPISEHNRLYWYRQTLGQGPEFLTYFQNEAQLEKSRLLSDRFSAERPKGSFSTLEIQRTEQGDSAMYLCASSFYSGTYNEQFFGPGTRLTVL.

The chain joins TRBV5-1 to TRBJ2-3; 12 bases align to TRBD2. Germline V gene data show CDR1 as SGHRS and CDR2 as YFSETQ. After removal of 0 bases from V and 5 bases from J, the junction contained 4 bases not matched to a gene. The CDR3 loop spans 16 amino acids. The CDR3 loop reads CASSLGGTSGRDTQYF. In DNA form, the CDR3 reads TGCGCCAGCAGCTTGGGGGGGACTAGCGGGCGAGATACGCAGTATTTT. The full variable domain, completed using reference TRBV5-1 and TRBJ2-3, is KAGVTQTPRYLIKTRGQQVTLSCSPISGHRSVSWYQQTPGQGLQFLFEYFSETQRNKGNFPGRFSGRQFSNSRSEMNVSTLELGDSALYLCASSLGGTSGRDTQYFGPGTRLTVL.

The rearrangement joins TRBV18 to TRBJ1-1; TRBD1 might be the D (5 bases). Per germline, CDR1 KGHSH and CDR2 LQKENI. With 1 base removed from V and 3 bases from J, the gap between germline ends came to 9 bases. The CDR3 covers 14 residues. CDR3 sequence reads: CASSPRVGDTEAFF. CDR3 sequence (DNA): TGTGCCAGCTCACCACGGGTAGGGGACACTGAAGCTTTCTTT.

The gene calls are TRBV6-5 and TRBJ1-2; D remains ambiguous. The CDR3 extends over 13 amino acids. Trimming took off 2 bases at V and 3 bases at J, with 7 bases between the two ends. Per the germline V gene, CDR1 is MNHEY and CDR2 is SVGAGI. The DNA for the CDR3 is TGTGCCAGCAGTTACACCGCGGACTATGGCTACACCTTC. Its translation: CASSYTADYGYTF.

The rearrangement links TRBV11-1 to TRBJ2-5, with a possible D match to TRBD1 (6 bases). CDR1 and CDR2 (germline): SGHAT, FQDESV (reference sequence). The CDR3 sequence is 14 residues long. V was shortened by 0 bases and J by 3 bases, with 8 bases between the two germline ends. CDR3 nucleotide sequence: TGTGCCAGCAGCTTAGCGCGGACAGAAGAGACCCAGTACTTC. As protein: CASSLARTEETQYF.

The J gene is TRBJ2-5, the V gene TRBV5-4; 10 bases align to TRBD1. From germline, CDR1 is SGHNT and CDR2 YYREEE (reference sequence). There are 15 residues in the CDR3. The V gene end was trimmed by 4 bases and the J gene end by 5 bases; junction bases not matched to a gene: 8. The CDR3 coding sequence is TGTGCCAGCAGCAAAGACAGGGGGCGCGTCGAGACCCAGTACTTC. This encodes CASSKDRGRVETQYF.

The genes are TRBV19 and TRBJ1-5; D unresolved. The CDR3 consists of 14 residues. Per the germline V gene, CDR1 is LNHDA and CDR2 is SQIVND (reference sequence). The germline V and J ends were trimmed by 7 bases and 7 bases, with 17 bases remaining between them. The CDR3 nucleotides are TGTGCCAGTACCCACCAATCCGGGAGGCAGCCCCAGCATTTT. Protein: CASTHQSGRQPQHF. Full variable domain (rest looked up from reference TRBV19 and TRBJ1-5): DGGITQSPKYLFRKEGQNVTLSCEQNLNHDAMYWYRQDPGQGLRLIYYSQIVNDFQKGDIAEGYSVSREKKESFPLTVTSAQKNPTAFYLCASTHQSGRQPQHFGDGTRLSIL.